This T cell receptor beta chain was observed in a study of blood T cells in healthy people across ages. Study-wide points: It was the long-lived donors that had more naive CD4+ cells and higher diversity than aged donors.

Together with a sample-barcoded 5' primer, a J-beta primer mix was included in a second PCR lasting roughly 6 to 12 cycles. TCRdb reanalysed the 5' RACE reads using MiXCR and keeps one entry per CDR3 protein. This table has more than 1.4 million distinct CDR3 sequences, approximately 38% appearing once. This clonotype was seen only once. Its matching antigen is unknown. CDR3 length: 15 residues. Germline CDR1 is SEHNR and CDR2 is FQNEAQ (reference sequence). V was trimmed by 3 bases and J by 2 bases, leaving 10 bases between them. The V and J genes are TRBV7-9 and TRBJ2-2; D unresolved. The clonotype was recovered from a woman in her late teens or twenties in good health. What was sequenced was blood. For the CDR3, the DNA is TGTGCCAGCAGCTTTTTCCGCAAAAACACCGGGGAGCTGTTTTTT. This gives the protein CASSFFRKNTGELFF.